The 21 T cell receptor beta chains in this list originate from one sample, sequenced in a study of control samples from healthy donors and cancer patients. Repertoires were generated with immunoSEQ multiplex PCR, while TCRdb's copy carries only in-frame clones and drops some. Of 90,000 to 150,000 clones in the sample, around 89% were seen once. Sequenced sample: blood. These TCRs come from a man aged 40-49 years in good health.

V usage is TRBV4-1 and J usage is TRBJ1-5; D is unresolved. The CDR3 runs 16 residues. The V gene lost 1 base and the J gene lost 0 bases, with 10 bases spanning the gap. Germline assignment: CDR1 MGHRA and CDR2 YSYEKL. CDR3 DNA: TGCGCCAGCAGCCAAGTCCAGGAAAATAGCAATCAGCCCCAGCATTTT. It encodes CASSQVQENSNQPQHF.

This clone showed up just once. This chain joins TRBV11-3 and TRBJ1-1; D is possibly TRBD1 (5 bases). Trimming stripped 3 bases from V and 0 bases from J, with 8 bases between. Germline CDR1 and CDR2: SGHNT and YENEEA. CDR3 length: 14 residues. Written as DNA, the CDR3 is TGTGCCAGCAGCTTTACAGGTATGAACACTGAAGCTTTCTTT. This sequence encodes CASSFTGMNTEAFF.

Worth noting for this clone: The junction differs from germline at one of its ends, possibly a read error. The chain joins TRBV13 to TRBJ1-2; D unclear. The CDR3 covers 16 residues. CDR1 PRHDT and CDR2 FYEKMQ come from the germline V gene (reference sequence). Here the CDR3 reads CASSRIDGLVYYRYTF. The CDR3 DNA sequence: TGTGCCAGCAGCCGTATCGACGGACTTGTATACTATCGCTACACCTTC.

The sample holds a few counts of this clone. The chain employs TRBV30 and TRBJ2-3; the D is unclear. Trimming took off 3 bases at V and 4 bases at J, with 14 bases between the two ends. Germline CDR1 reads GTSNPN; CDR2 reads SVGIG (reference sequence). This CDR3 spans 14 amino acids. The CDR3 DNA follows: TGTGCCTGGAGCCCAAATGGGCTAGCAGATACGCAGTATTTT. Protein sequence: CAWSPNGLADTQYF. The full variable domain, completed using reference TRBV30 and TRBJ2-3, is SQTIHQWPATLVQPVGSPLSLECTVEGTSNPNLYWYRQAAGRGLQLLFYSVGIGQISSEVPQNLSASRPQDRQFILSSKKLLLSDSGFYLCAWSPNGLADTQYFGPGTRLTVL.

The chain is built from TRBV7-9 and TRBJ1-4; D uncertain. CDR3 size: 12 residues. The germline V and J ends were trimmed by 2 bases and 7 bases, with 5 bases remaining between them. Per germline, CDR1 SEHNR and CDR2 FQNEAQ (reference sequence). CDR3 sequence: CASSLNGEKLFF. In DNA form, the CDR3 reads TGTGCCAGCAGCTTAAATGGTGAAAAACTGTTTTTT. The full variable domain, in which reference TRBV7-9 and TRBJ1-4 provide the parts outside the CDR3, is DTGVSQNPRHKITKRGQNVTFRCDPISEHNRLYWYRQTLGQGPEFLTYFQNEAQLEKSRLLSDRFSAERPKGSFSTLEIQRTEQGDSAMYLCASSLNGEKLFFGSGTQLSVL.

This chain links TRBV6-2 or TRBV6-3 with TRBJ1-5; D remains ambiguous. From germline, CDR1 is MNHEY and CDR2 SVGEGT. V gave up 5 bases and J gave up 1 base, with 15 bases separating them. CDR3 length equals 16 residues. The CDR3 DNA is TGTGCCAGCAGTCAAAGTACAGTCGGGAGCAATCAGCCCCAGCATTTT. This encodes CASSQSTVGSNQPQHF.

The V and J genes are TRBV4-1 and TRBJ1-2; TRBD1 might be the D (6 bases). The length of the CDR3 is 14 residues. Trimming left V 3 bases short and J 3 bases short, with 11 bases between. From germline, CDR1 is MGHRA and CDR2 YSYEKL. The CDR3 here is CASSHEQGYYGYTF. The CDR3 DNA reads as TGCGCCAGCAGCCACGAGCAGGGGTACTATGGCTACACCTTC.

This sequence joins TRBV24-1 and TRBJ1-2; no clear D gene. V lost 4 bases, J lost 0 bases, and 11 bases lay in between. The CDR3 has 15 amino acids. Germline V gene data show CDR1 as KGHDR and CDR2 as SFDVKD. Here the CDR3 reads CATSDPRGSNYGYTF. The CDR3 bases are TGTGCCACCAGTGACCCAAGAGGATCTAACTATGGCTACACCTTC.

V and J are TRBV2 and TRBJ1-1; 9 bases are a match to TRBD1. V was clipped by 9 bases and J by 8 bases; unmatched bases: 7. Per germline, CDR1 SNHLY and CDR2 FYNNEI. This CDR3 is 12 amino acids long. The CDR3 spells CASGRTGVEAFF. The CDR3 DNA follows: TGTGCCAGTGGGAGGACAGGGGTAGAAGCTTTCTTT.

The genes are TRBV6-1 and TRBJ2-7; D is uncertain. This CDR3 has 11 residues. Germline V CDR1 and CDR2: MNHNS, SASEGT. V dropped 3 bases and J dropped 3 bases, with 3 bases sitting between them. Here the CDR3 reads CASSDSYEQYF. DNA of the CDR3: TGTGCCAGCAGTGATAGCTACGAGCAGTACTTC.

The V and J genes are TRBV13 and TRBJ1-5; D gene unclear. V was clipped by 0 bases and J by 1 base, with 1 base between them. The germline V gene has CDR1 PRHDT and CDR2 FYEKMQ (reference sequence). This CDR3 region has 13 residues. The CDR3 spells CASSLGSNQPQHF. DNA of the CDR3: TGTGCCAGCAGCTTAGGGAGCAATCAGCCCCAGCATTTT.

The V call is TRBV6-5, the J call TRBJ2-2; 7 nucleotides align to TRBD1. Germline CDR1 is MNHEY and CDR2 is SVGAGI. The CDR3 has 15 residues. The V gene end was trimmed by 2 bases and the J gene end by 0 bases; junction bases not matched to a gene: 0. CDR3 coding DNA: TGTGCCAGCAGTTACGGGACAGCGAACACCGGGGAGCTGTTTTTT. Its protein is CASSYGTANTGELFF.

The genes are TRBV24-1 and TRBJ1-1; D perhaps matches TRBD1 (6 bases). Looked up from germline, CDR1 is KGHDR and CDR2 is SFDVKD. V was shortened by 7 bases and J by 1 base, with 9 bases between the two germline ends. This CDR3 is 13 amino acids long. The CDR3 nucleotides are TGTGCCACCAGGGGACACACGAACACTGAAGCTTTCTTT. Its translation is CATRGHTNTEAFF.

The count of this clone is one. J is TRBJ2-1 and V is TRBV11-2; TRBD1 matches 8 bases. Per germline, CDR1 SGHAT and CDR2 FQNNGV. The CDR3 consists of 15 residues. The junction had 3 bases not matched to a gene; V was cut back by 3 bases and J by 2 bases. CDR3 in DNA: TGTGCCAGCAGCTTCGGGACAGGAGCCTACAATGAGCAGTTCTTC. It is translated as CASSFGTGAYNEQFF.

This clone was observed once. The chain couples TRBV5-5 to TRBJ1-2, with 7 bases that match TRBD1. V trimming: 2 bases; J trimming: 10 bases; junction bases outside the gene matches: 14. The germline V gene has CDR1 SGHKS and CDR2 YYEKEE (reference sequence). The CDR3 consists of 15 residues. CDR3 DNA sequence: TGTGCCAGCAGCTTCATACAGGGGCCAACTATGGACTACACCTTC. Amino acids: CASSFIQGPTMDYTF.

This clone came up a few times. The rearrangement links TRBV4-3 to TRBJ1-6; possible D gene TRBD1, 6 bases. Trimming left V 0 bases short and J 14 bases short, with 23 bases between. Germline V gene sequence: CDR1 LGHNA, CDR2 YSLEER. The CDR3 runs 17 residues. Here the CDR3 DNA reads TGCGCCAGCAGCCAAGAGGGGGATTCGACAGGAAAACGGACCCTCCACTTT. As protein: CASSQEGDSTGKRTLHF.

V gene TRBV7-2 combines with J gene TRBJ1-1; 9 bases fit TRBD1. CDR3 length: 16 residues. J gave up 4 bases and V 2 bases, and 8 bases lay outside the gene matches. Germline loops: CDR1 SGHTA, CDR2 FQGNSA. This CDR3 is CASSLRDRAWSTEAFF. CDR3 nucleotides: TGTGCCAGCAGCTTAAGGGACAGGGCATGGAGCACTGAAGCTTTCTTT.

This chain uses TRBV24-1 with TRBJ2-1; the D call may be TRBD1 or TRBD2 (6 bases each). Trimming stripped 8 bases from V and 10 bases from J, with 17 bases between. Germline values: CDR1 KGHDR, CDR2 SFDVKD. The length of the CDR3 is 13 residues. The DNA of the CDR3 is TGTGCCACCACCGGCCCGGGGGCCGGGGAGCAGTTCTTC. As protein: CATTGPGAGEQFF.

V and J are TRBV2 and TRBJ2-7; TRBD1 is a possible D gene (6 bases). This CDR3 contains 14 residues. V shed 0 bases and J shed 6 bases, with 12 bases lying between them. Germline assignment: CDR1 SNHLY and CDR2 FYNNEI. CDR3 in amino acids: CASSEAPTGFEQYF. The CDR3 region has the DNA TGTGCCAGCAGTGAAGCTCCCACAGGGTTCGAGCAGTACTTC.

The rearrangement joins TRBV27 to TRBJ1-2, with TRBD1 matching over 7 bases. This CDR3 comprises 13 residues. Germline CDR1 reads MNHEY; CDR2 reads SMNVEV (reference sequence). With V trimmed by 5 bases and J by 7 bases, 7 bases remained unmatched. CDR3 region: CASSRDRVGGYTF. The CDR3 DNA reads as TGTGCCAGCAGTCGCGACAGGGTTGGTGGCTACACCTTC.

The V call is TRBV5-1, the J call TRBJ1-4; no clear D gene. Trimming removed 1 base at V and 0 bases at J, with 4 bases between. Per the germline V gene, CDR1 is SGHRS and CDR2 is YFSETQ. This CDR3 has 14 residues. The CDR3 here is CASSLLATNEKLFF. In DNA form, the CDR3 reads TGCGCCAGCAGCTTGTTGGCAACTAATGAAAAACTGTTTTTT.